This TCR beta chain was captured by sequencing in a study of shared clonotypes between healthy human individuals. Turning to the study itself: There were three CD4 naive, three CD4 memory, two CD8 naive and one CD8 memory plates per donor.

Trimming removed 4 bases from V and 2 bases from J; junction bases left unmatched: 5. Germline V lookup: CDR1 SEHNR, CDR2 FQNEAQ (reference sequence). CDR3 length equals 15 residues. Findings of the study overall: Relative to clonotypes present in all four donors, those not shared had lower generation probabilities. For sorted subsets, rarefaction showed incomplete sequencing despite large depth.

Positively selected for CCR7, the CD45RO-negative cells used as naive CD8 cells excluded terminally differentiated effector memory CD45RA+ cells. TCRdb keeps only in-frame clones here, not all; method: immunoSEQ multiplex PCR. The data show approximately 2,000,000 clones, 90% to 95% seen once. As for this clone: Its antigen remains unidentified.

The J gene is TRBJ2-7, the V gene TRBV7-9; TRBD1 aligns across 10 bases. The TCR comes from a man aged 18 to 30 in good health. Some clones in this sample may be carry-over from other donors' samples. Sequenced material: naive CD8+ T cells from PBMCs. CDR3 amino acids: CASSSRDRGPYEQYF. CDR3 DNA sequence: TGTGCCAGCAGCTCCCGGGACAGGGGACCCTACGAGCAGTACTTC.